The present entry profiles one T cell receptor (beta chain) with its context. The V end was cut by 1 base, the J end by 4 bases, with 17 bases between. This CDR3 has 16 amino acids. The germline gives CDR1 LGHNA, CDR2 YSLEER. Profiling relied on immunoSEQ multiplex PCR, and the TCRdb table lists in-frame clones only, not all of them. The data show 15,000 or so clones, around 85% seen once. These data belong to a study of T cell clonotyping in hematopoietic cell transplantation. V usage is TRBV4-3 and J usage is TRBJ2-7, with D possibly being TRBD1 (7 bases). This clonotype was obtained from a woman in her thirties or forties in good health. Some clones in this sample may be carry-over from other donors' samples. Sequencing input: peripheral blood mononuclear cells. CDR3 loop: CASSQAVGQDYYEQYF. In DNA, the CDR3 is TGCGCCAGCAGCCAAGCGGTCGGACAGGACTATTACGAGCAGTACTTC.